The clone carrying this T cell receptor (beta chain) was observed many times. Its specificity is unknown. This sample is part of a study of T cells in Graves' hyperthyroidism and ophthalmopathy. Study-wide findings and caveats: Most thyroid clonotypes that were expanded above 0.001 also turned up in blood.

The TCR beta CDR3 regions underwent amplification using RNA transcripts as the source. The study used the HTBI primer set for a first-round RT-PCR of the TCR CDR3. TCRdb reanalysed the multiplex PCR reads using MiXCR and keeps one entry per CDR3 protein. Here the sample spans more than 300,000 distinct CDR3 sequences, about 13% being singletons. This CDR3 region has 15 residues. Trimming took off 0 bases at V and 2 bases at J, with 8 bases between the two ends. Germline CDR1 reads SGDLS; CDR2 reads YYNGEE. The receptor comes from a woman under 30 with Graves' hyperthyroidism. Sequencing input: blood. The rearrangement joins TRBV9 to TRBJ1-4; no definite D call. This chain's CDR3 is CASSVGPTTNEKLFF. As DNA, the CDR3 is TGTGCCAGCAGCGTAGGACCGACGACTAATGAAAAACTGTTTTTT.